This TCR beta chain derives from a study of response to subunit inactivated influenza vaccine. This clonotype was observed a handful of times. Each CDR3 protein is one row after TCRdb ran MiXCR on the RT-PCR reads. The table shows about 570,000 distinct CDR3 sequences, with approximately 11% occurring only once. The same sample was also used in a study of T cells expressing NK-cell markers. As reported in that work: Libraries used 5'RACE template switching adding universal primer site and UMIs. In roughly six donors, dominant NKG2C+ clonotypes were roughly 1.0-7.5% of CD8+ T cells.

This specimen consisted of PBMCs from blood, obtained on the day of vaccination. The sequence was obtained from a man in his fifties who received an inactivated influenza vaccine.

CDR3 region: CASSFTSTYEQYF. DNA for the CDR3: TGTGCCAGCAGTTTCACATCAACATACGAGCAGTACTTC. V gene TRBV28 combines with J gene TRBJ2-7; D gene unclear. The CDR3 length is 13 residues. V was clipped by 3 bases and J by 4 bases, with 10 bases between them. Germline V gene data show CDR1 as MDHEN and CDR2 as SYDVKM.